Each of the 8 T cell receptor beta chains below was sequenced from the same sample in a study of glioma-infiltrating T cells after dendritic cell vaccination. Profiled with immunoSEQ multiplex PCR; TCRdb holds only in-frame clones, not every one. This table has 93,000 or so clones, about four fifths appearing once. Sequenced material: blood, taken before dendritic cell vaccination. Every receptor here comes from a human donor with glioblastoma.

This clone was seen only a few times. The V gene is TRBV10-2, the J gene TRBJ1-4; the match to TRBD1 covers 9 bases. The CDR3 runs 15 residues. After removal of 6 bases from V and 4 bases from J, the junction contained 6 bases not matched to a gene. The V gene's germline CDR1 is WSHSY and CDR2 SAAADI. The CDR3 DNA reads TGCGCCAGCAGAGGCCCGGACAGGGGTAATGAAAAACTGTTTTTT. It yields the protein CASRGPDRGNEKLFF.

The chain couples TRBV4-1 to TRBJ1-3; D call uncertain. The CDR3 is 16 residues long. From germline, CDR1 is MGHRA and CDR2 YSYEKL. V was shortened by 4 bases and J by 4 bases, with 17 bases between the two germline ends. The CDR3 reads CASSPLPGSLGNTIYF. The CDR3 region has the DNA TGCGCCAGCAGCCCGTTACCAGGTTCTCTGGGAAACACCATATATTTT.

Written as DNA, the CDR3 is TGTGCCAGCAGTTTTGAAGGGGCCTCCTGTACCTTC. This codes for CASSFEGASCTF. The chain combines TRBV28 with TRBJ1-2; D is possibly TRBD1 (5 bases). There are 12 residues in the CDR3. V was cut by 3 bases and J by 14 bases, with 16 bases left in between. Germline V CDR1 and CDR2: MDHEN, SYDVKM.

The chain joins TRBV30 to TRBJ2-7, with a tentative D call TRBD2 (6 bases). This CDR3 comprises 14 residues. Trimming pared 3 bases from V and 1 base from J, leaving 13 bases between. CDR1 is GTSNPN, CDR2 SVGIG, per germline (reference sequence). The CDR3 DNA follows: TGTGCCTGGAGACGATCCGGAGGGTCCTACGAGCAGTACTTC. Amino acids: CAWRRSGGSYEQYF.

The chain links TRBV2 to TRBJ1-1, with 9 bases matching TRBD1. The CDR3 has 14 residues. With V trimmed by 5 bases and J by 4 bases, 5 bases remained unmatched. Germline lookup yields CDR1 SNHLY and CDR2 FYNNEI. Here the CDR3 DNA reads TGTGCCAGCAGTTTGGACAGGGGAGGCACTGAAGCTTTCTTT. Its protein product is CASSLDRGGTEAFF. Full variable domain (remainder filled in from reference TRBV2 and TRBJ1-1): EPEVTQTPSHQVTQMGQEVILRCVPISNHLYFYWYRQILGQKVEFLVSFYNNEISEKSEIFDDQFSVERPDGSNFTLKIRSTKLEDSAMYFCASSLDRGGTEAFFGQGTRLTVV.

This chain joins TRBV4-2 and TRBJ2-7; 14 positions match TRBD2. Germline V gives CDR1 LGHNA, CDR2 YNFKEQ. Unmatched junction bases numbered 5, after V lost 0 bases and J lost 1 base. CDR3 length: 18 residues. The chain's CDR3 is CASSQDLGLAGGSYEQYF. The CDR3 DNA sequence: TGTGCCAGCAGCCAAGACTTAGGACTAGCGGGAGGTTCCTACGAGCAGTACTTC.

The V gene is TRBV6-5, the J gene TRBJ1-4; 7 positions agree with TRBD1. Germline V gene lookup returns CDR1 MNHEY and CDR2 SVGAGI. J lost 8 bases, V lost 3 bases, and 3 bases had no gene match. The CDR3 loop spans 13 amino acids. The CDR3 coding sequence is TGTGCCAGCAGTTATAACAGGGGAGAAAAACTGTTTTTT. Translating gives CASSYNRGEKLFF.

The sample holds one count of this clone. The chain couples TRBV27 to TRBJ2-7, with D possibly being TRBD1 (5 bases). Trimming shortened V by 6 bases and J by 4 bases, and 13 bases separated the two germline ends. The CDR3 loop spans 13 amino acids. Germline CDR1 reads MNHEY; CDR2 reads SMNVEV (reference sequence). CDR3 in amino acids: CASRVQGAYEQYF. DNA of the CDR3: TGTGCCAGCAGGGTCCAGGGTGCGTACGAGCAGTACTTC.